These 20 T cell receptor beta chains originate from one sample sequenced in a study of blood T cell repertoires in COVID-19. Repertoires were generated with immunoSEQ multiplex PCR, while TCRdb's copy carries only in-frame clones and drops some. The table has 250,000 to 350,000 clones, around 81% seen once. Sequencing was carried out using peripheral blood. These receptors came from a woman between 50 and 59 years old with active or convalescent COVID-19.

V usage is TRBV10-3 and J usage is TRBJ2-3; no definite D call. In germline, CDR1 is ENHRY, CDR2 SYGVKD. Trimming cost V 10 bases and J 0 bases, with 8 bases left between them. This CDR3 region has 12 residues. The CDR3 is CATGSSTDTQYF. The CDR3 nucleotides read TGTGCCACCGGGTCTAGCACAGATACGCAGTATTTT.

The chain joins TRBV28 to TRBJ2-4; the match to TRBD2 covers 7 bases. Germline V gives CDR1 MDHEN, CDR2 SYDVKM. This CDR3 spans 17 amino acids. The J segment lost 1 base and the V segment lost 2 bases, leaving 8 bases of the junction unmatched. The CDR3 nucleotides are TGTGCCAGCAGTTTAGGGAGGGGTCCCTTTGCCAAAAACATTCAGTACTTC. Its translation is CASSLGRGPFAKNIQYF.

The chain is built from TRBV5-1 and TRBJ2-6; 8 bases are shared with TRBD1. Looked up from germline, CDR1 is SGHRS and CDR2 is YFSETQ. J lost 0 bases, V lost 1 base, and 3 bases had no gene match. CDR3 length equals 17 residues. This chain's CDR3 is CASSLQGASSGANVLTF. The DNA of the CDR3 is TGCGCCAGCAGCTTGCAGGGGGCCAGCTCTGGGGCCAACGTCCTGACTTTC.

This clone has just one count. The rearrangement uses TRBV7-2 and TRBJ2-5, with D possibly TRBD2 on 5 matching bases. The V end was cut by 0 bases, the J end by 4 bases, with 12 bases between. The CDR3 has 15 residues. CDR1 is SGHTA and CDR2 is FQGNSA in the germline V gene. DNA of the CDR3: TGTGCCAGCAGCTTAGCGGGAGTGCCCACAGAGACCCAGTACTTC. Translating it yields CASSLAGVPTETQYF.

The J gene is TRBJ1-6, the V gene TRBV28; 8 bases line up with TRBD1. The CDR3 has 16 amino acids. Germline V gene lookup returns CDR1 MDHEN and CDR2 SYDVKM. After removal of 4 bases from V and 9 bases from J, the junction contained 11 bases not matched to a gene. This CDR3 reads CASSSLTGVDFSPLHF. For the CDR3, the DNA is TGTGCCAGCAGTTCCCTGACAGGGGTGGATTTTTCACCCCTCCACTTT. Looking up the rest from reference TRBV28 and TRBJ1-6 gives the full variable domain: DVKVTQSSRYLVKRTGEKVFLECVQDMDHENMFWYRQDPGLGLRLIYFSYDVKMKEKGDIPEGYSVSREKKERFSLILESASTNQTSMYLCASSSLTGVDFSPLHFGNGTRLTVT.

This rearrangement joins TRBV20-1 to TRBJ1-2; no firm D call. Germline loops: CDR1 DFQATT, CDR2 SNEGSKA (reference sequence). The CDR3 is 11 amino acids. V was shortened by 3 bases and J by 6 bases, with 8 bases between the two germline ends. The DNA for the CDR3 is TGCAGTGCTAGTACGGGTAATGGCTACACCTTC. Translating gives CSASTGNGYTF.

V is TRBV28 and J is TRBJ2-1, with 12 bases fitting TRBD2. CDR3 size: 14 residues. The germline V gene has CDR1 MDHEN and CDR2 SYDVKM. J gave up 4 bases and V 10 bases, and 5 bases lay outside the gene matches. The CDR3 sequence is CATSTSGRYNEQFF. The CDR3 nucleotides are TGTGCCACCTCGACTAGCGGGAGATACAATGAGCAGTTCTTC.

This chain uses TRBV3-1 (or the pseudogene TRBV3-2) with TRBJ2-1, with D unresolved. The CDR3 contains 14 residues. Germline-derived CDR1 and CDR2 are LGHDT and YNNKEL (reference sequence). Trimming stripped 8 bases from V and 3 bases from J, with 14 bases between. The CDR3 sequence: CASSRNVVYNEQFF. The CDR3, as DNA: TGTGCCAGCTCGAGAAACGTCGTCTACAATGAGCAGTTCTTC.

As to this clone: Distinct nucleotide sequences in the sample also encode this CDR3. This chain uses TRBV19 with TRBJ1-5; TRBD1 matches at 12 bases. Germline assignment: CDR1 LNHDA and CDR2 SQIVND (reference sequence). The CDR3 extends over 15 amino acids. J gave up 2 bases and V 9 bases, and 5 bases lay outside the gene matches. This CDR3 reads CASRDRGRGNQPQHF. The CDR3, as DNA: TGTGCCAGCAGGGACAGGGGGCGCGGCAATCAGCCCCAGCATTTT. Combining the CDR3 with reference TRBV19 and TRBJ1-5 gives the whole variable domain DGGITQSPKYLFRKEGQNVTLSCEQNLNHDAMYWYRQDPGQGLRLIYYSQIVNDFQKGDIAEGYSVSREKKESFPLTVTSAQKNPTAFYLCASRDRGRGNQPQHFGDGTRLSIL.

The rearrangement uses TRBV19 and TRBJ1-1; 8 bases align to TRBD1. This CDR3 has 16 amino acids. The V and J ends lost 7 bases and 1 base, in that order; junction bases with no gene match: 11. Germline values: CDR1 LNHDA, CDR2 SQIVND (reference sequence). The CDR3 DNA follows: TGTGCCAGTATCATTCAGGGGGCCAGGGCGAACACTGAAGCTTTCTTT. As protein: CASIIQGARANTEAFF.

The J gene is TRBJ2-1, the V gene TRBV6-4; a possible D gene is TRBD2 (5 bases). V was clipped by 6 bases and J by 7 bases, with 13 bases between them. The CDR3 loop spans 13 amino acids. CDR1 is MRHNA, CDR2 SNTAGT, per germline. The CDR3 nucleotides are TGTGCCAGCAGCCCGGCTAGCAAAAATGAGCAGTTCTTC. Translated: CASSPASKNEQFF.

The chain is built from TRBV28 and TRBJ1-6; D is ambiguous. The germline CDR1 and CDR2 sequences are MDHEN and SYDVKM. The CDR3 is 13 residues long. The V end lost 5 bases, the J end lost 7 bases, and 9 bases lay between the germline ends. CDR3 amino acids: CASSILVNSPLHF. In DNA form, the CDR3 reads TGTGCCAGCAGTATCCTTGTAAATTCACCCCTCCACTTT.

The gene calls are TRBV9 and TRBJ2-4; 10 nucleotides align to TRBD1. Unmatched junction bases numbered 4, after V lost 0 bases and J lost 1 base. The V gene's germline CDR1 is SGDLS and CDR2 YYNGEE. This CDR3 region has 17 residues. CDR3 nucleotide sequence: TGTGCCAGCAGCGTAGGTGGGACAGGGGTCGCCAAAAACATTCAGTACTTC. Encoded protein: CASSVGGTGVAKNIQYF. Looking up the rest from reference TRBV9 and TRBJ2-4 gives the full variable domain: DSGVTQTPKHLITATGQRVTLRCSPRSGDLSVYWYQQSLDQGLQFLIQYYNGEERAKGNILERFSAQQFPDLHSELNLSSLELGDSALYFCASSVGGTGVAKNIQYFGAGTRLSVL.

The chain carries TRBV11-1 and TRBJ2-7, with D possibly being TRBD2 (6 bases). The CDR3 contains 15 residues. In germline, CDR1 is SGHAT, CDR2 FQDESV (reference sequence). Trimming took 5 bases from V and 3 from J, leaving 17 bases between them. The CDR3 region is CASSPPDRGSYEQYF. The CDR3, as DNA: TGTGCCAGCAGCCCCCCGGACCGGGGGAGCTACGAGCAGTACTTC. The entire variable domain, with the rest obtained from reference TRBV11-1 and TRBJ2-7, is as follows: EAEVAQSPRYKITEKSQAVAFWCDPISGHATLYWYRQILGQGPELLVQFQDESVVDDSQLPKDRFSAERLKGVDSTLKIQPAELGDSAMYLCASSPPDRGSYEQYFGPGTRLTVT.

The chain carries TRBV7-9 and TRBJ1-2; 8 nucleotides match TRBD1. V lost 3 bases and J lost 5; bases outside the gene matches: 8. Germline-derived CDR1 and CDR2 are SEHNR and FQNEAQ (reference sequence). This CDR3 has 15 residues. CDR3 amino acids: CASSFGDRGIYGYTF. The DNA for the CDR3 is TGTGCCAGCAGCTTCGGAGACAGGGGCATATATGGCTACACCTTC.

This chain joins TRBV19 and TRBJ1-1; tentative D call: TRBD1 (6 bases). This CDR3 comprises 13 residues. Germline CDR1 LNHDA, CDR2 SQIVND (reference sequence). V was pared by 2 bases and J by 8 bases, with 12 bases between. The CDR3 nucleotides are TGTGCCAGTAGTATAAACAGGGTAGCCGAAGCTTTCTTT. This sequence encodes CASSINRVAEAFF.

This rearrangement joins TRBV6-5 to TRBJ1-6, with 11 bases identical to TRBD1. The germline V gene encodes CDR1 MNHEY and CDR2 SVGAGI. V was pared by 0 bases and J by 9 bases, with 1 base of the junction left unmatched. The CDR3 totals 15 residues. The CDR3 protein is CASSYSDRGRSPLHF. For the CDR3, the DNA is TGTGCCAGCAGTTACTCGGACAGGGGGCGTTCACCCCTCCACTTT.

V is TRBV11-2 and J is TRBJ2-7, with a possible D match to TRBD2 (6 bases). Trimming took 1 base from V and 4 from J, leaving 14 bases between them. Per the germline V gene, CDR1 is SGHAT and CDR2 is FQNNGV. This CDR3 has 15 residues. The CDR3 loop reads CASSLGGTYGYEQYF. Written as DNA, the CDR3 is TGTGCCAGCAGCTTAGGTGGGACTTATGGGTACGAGCAGTACTTC.

The chain recombines TRBV5-1 with TRBJ2-7; the D gene is possibly TRBD1 (7 bases). The CDR3 is 12 residues long. Germline V gene lookup returns CDR1 SGHRS and CDR2 YFSETQ. V gave up 2 bases and J gave up 12 bases, with 15 bases separating them. This CDR3 reads CASSLGGTVPYF. Here the CDR3 DNA reads TGCGCCAGCAGCTTAGGCGGGACAGTGCCGTACTTC.

The chain employs TRBV5-1 and TRBJ1-5, with D hard to call. V lost 0 bases and J lost 7, with 11 bases in between. This CDR3 has 14 amino acids. Germline lookup yields CDR1 SGHRS and CDR2 YFSETQ. CDR3 sequence: CASSLGGVGQPQHF. CDR3 DNA: TGCGCCAGCAGCTTGGGGGGAGTGGGGCAGCCCCAGCATTTT.